A selection of T cell receptor beta chains follows, all from one sample in a study of CD8+CD57+ T cells in acquired aplastic anemia. TCRdb re-analysed the reads in MiXCR, keeping a single row per CDR3 protein. The table lists some 92,000 distinct CDR3 sequences, about 67% of them singletons. Sequences were obtained from sorted CD4+, CD8+, or CD8+CD57+ T cells (not recorded which) from PBMCs. The receptors originated from a human donor with aplastic anemia. CDR3s include the opening cysteine and the closing phenylalanine or tryptophan. D genes are given only for firm matches. Expanded clones get a size class; other rows say once, few or many, or leave the size out.

.	TRBJ2-1	.	TRBV24-1	TGTGCCACCAGTGATGACTCCTACAATGAGCAGTTCTTC	CATSDDSYNEQFF
many	TRBJ1-1	.	TRBV2	TGTGCCAGCAGTGAAGGATGGGACACTGAAGCTTTCTTT	CASSEGWDTEAFF
.	TRBJ2-7	TRBD2	TRBV29-1	TGCAGCGCCGTCCAGGCGGGAGAACGCGATCAGTACTTC	CSAVQAGERDQYF
many	TRBJ1-2	.	TRBV4-1	TGCGCCAGCAGCCAACTGGAAGGGGGGGATGGCTACACCTTC	CASSQLEGGDGYTF
.	TRBJ2-2	.	TRBV7-6	TGTGCCAGCAGCAGATCCGGCGGGGAGCTGTTTTTT	CASSRSGGELFF
.	TRBJ2-7	TRBD1	TRBV5-1	TGCGCCAGCAAAGAGGGGGCCAGCGGTTCCTACGAGCAGTACTTC	CASKEGASGSYEQYF
.	TRBJ1-1	.	TRBV11-2	TGTGCCAGCAGCCTCCCGGTTGGGATAGCTTTCTTT	CASSLPVGIAFF
.	TRBJ2-7	.	TRBV20-1	TGCAGTGCCTCGGGGGCCTCCCTCTACGAGCAGTACTTC	CSASGASLYEQYF
.	TRBJ1-2	TRBD1	TRBV29-1	TGCACGGACAGGGATACCTATGGCTACCCCTTC	CTDRDTYGYPF
.	TRBJ2-3	TRBD2	TRBV6-2/TRBV6-3	TGTGCCAGCAGTCACGGGACTAGCGGGAGTGGCACAGATACGCAGTATTTT	CASSHGTSGSGTDTQYF
.	TRBJ2-7	.	TRBV4-1	TGCGCCAGCAGCCAAGAGGCGGGTTACGAGCAGTACTTC	CASSQEAGYEQYF
.	TRBJ2-7	.	TRBV10-3	TGTGCCATCACACGGGACACTGCCTACGAGCAGTACTTC	CAITRDTAYEQYF
many	TRBJ1-5	TRBD1	TRBV6-5	TGTGCCAGCAGTTACCGCCGGGACAGGGCCAATCAGCCCCAGCATTTT	CASSYRRDRANQPQHF
.	TRBJ2-3	.	TRBV2	TGTGCCAGCAGTGAGGGGTTCTCAGATACGCAGTATTTT	CASSEGFSDTQYF
.	TRBJ2-1	TRBD2	TRBV2	TGTGCCAGCAGTGATAGGACTAGCGGAAATGAGCAGTTCTTC	CASSDRTSGNEQFF
.	TRBJ1-6	.	TRBV10-2	TGCGCCAGCAGTGACCCCGGGGGTAGGGGGTCTCCACCCCTCCACTTT	CASSDPGGRGSPPLHF
.	TRBJ1-1	TRBD1	TRBV29-1	TGCAGCGTCGACAGGGGGAACACTGAAGCTTTCTTT	CSVDRGNTEAFF
.	TRBJ1-6	TRBD1	TRBV20-1	TGCAGTGCCCCCGACCGGGACAGGGGAGGGTCACCCCTCCACTTT	CSAPDRDRGGSPLHF
many	TRBJ2-7	.	TRBV4-2	TGTGCCAGCAGCCAAGATTCGGGCAGCTCCTACGAGCAGTACTTC	CASSQDSGSSYEQYF
.	TRBJ2-7	.	TRBV10-3	TGTGCCATCAGTGAGAGGGGGACGGACGAGCAGTACTTC	CAISERGTDEQYF
.	TRBJ2-7	.	TRBV19	TGTGCCAGTAGTGGCACACCTTCCTACGAGCAGTACTTC	CASSGTPSYEQYF
many	TRBJ2-1	TRBD2	TRBV19	TGTGCCTCTTATCCCAGTGGACTAGATCTTTACAATGAGCAGTTCTTC	CASYPSGLDLYNEQFF
.	TRBJ1-5	.	TRBV7-2	TGTGCCAGCAGCGGAACAGGGTTGCGCAATCAGCCCCAGCATTTT	CASSGTGLRNQPQHF
.	TRBJ2-3	TRBD2	TRBV11-2	TGTGCCAGCCAACCGGGGAGCGGGATAACTACAGATACGCAGTATTTT	CASQPGSGITTDTQYF
.	TRBJ2-1	.	TRBV19	TGTGCCAGTAGTACACAGGGTAATGAGCAGTTCTTC	CASSTQGNEQFF
few	TRBJ2-3	.	TRBV6-5	TGTGCCAGCAGTCACCCCGTCGGGAGCACAGATACGCAGTATTTT	CASSHPVGSTDTQYF
.	TRBJ2-5	TRBD2	TRBV24-1	TGTGCCACCAGTGATTTAGGTGGGGGGGGGTACCAAGAGACCCAGTACTTC	CATSDLGGGGYQETQYF
.	TRBJ2-4	.	TRBV9	TGTGCCAGCAGTCGCGGAGCCGAGGGGAACATTCAGTACTTC	CASSRGAEGNIQYF